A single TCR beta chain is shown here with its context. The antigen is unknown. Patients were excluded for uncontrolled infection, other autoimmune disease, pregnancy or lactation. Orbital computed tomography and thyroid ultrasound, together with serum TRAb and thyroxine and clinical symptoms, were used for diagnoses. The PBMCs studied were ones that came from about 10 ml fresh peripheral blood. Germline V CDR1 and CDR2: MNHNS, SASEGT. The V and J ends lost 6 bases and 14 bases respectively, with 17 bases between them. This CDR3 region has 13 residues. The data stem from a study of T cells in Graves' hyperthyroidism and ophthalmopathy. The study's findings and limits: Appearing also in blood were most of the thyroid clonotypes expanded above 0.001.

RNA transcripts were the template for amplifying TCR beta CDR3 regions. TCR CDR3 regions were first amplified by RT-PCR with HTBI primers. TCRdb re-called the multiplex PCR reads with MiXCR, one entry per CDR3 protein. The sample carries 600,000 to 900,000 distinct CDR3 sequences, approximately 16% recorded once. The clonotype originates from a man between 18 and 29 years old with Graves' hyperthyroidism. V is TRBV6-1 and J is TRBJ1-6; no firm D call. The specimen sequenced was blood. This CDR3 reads CASSPKIDMALHF. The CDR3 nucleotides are TGTGCCAGCAGCCCTAAGATTGACATGGCCCTCCACTTT.